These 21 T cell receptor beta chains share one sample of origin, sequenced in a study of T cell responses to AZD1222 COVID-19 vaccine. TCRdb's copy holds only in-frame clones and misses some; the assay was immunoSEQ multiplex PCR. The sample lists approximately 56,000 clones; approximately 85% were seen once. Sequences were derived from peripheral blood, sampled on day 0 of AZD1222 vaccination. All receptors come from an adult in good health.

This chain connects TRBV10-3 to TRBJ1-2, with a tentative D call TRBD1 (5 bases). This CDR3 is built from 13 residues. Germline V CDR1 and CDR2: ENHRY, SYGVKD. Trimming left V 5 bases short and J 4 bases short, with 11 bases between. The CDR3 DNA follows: TGTGCCATCAGTATACAGGCTGTCTATGGCTACACCTTC. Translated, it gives CAISIQAVYGYTF.

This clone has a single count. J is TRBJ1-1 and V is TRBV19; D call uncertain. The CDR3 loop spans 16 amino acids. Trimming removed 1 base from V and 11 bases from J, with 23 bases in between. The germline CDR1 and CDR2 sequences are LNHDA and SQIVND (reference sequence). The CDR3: CASSIALTAFDRQAFF. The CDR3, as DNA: TGTGCCAGTAGTATAGCCTTAACGGCTTTCGATCGTCAGGCTTTCTTT. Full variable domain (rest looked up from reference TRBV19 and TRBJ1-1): DGGITQSPKYLFRKEGQNVTLSCEQNLNHDAMYWYRQDPGQGLRLIYYSQIVNDFQKGDIAEGYSVSREKKESFPLTVTSAQKNPTAFYLCASSIALTAFDRQAFFGQGTRLTVV.

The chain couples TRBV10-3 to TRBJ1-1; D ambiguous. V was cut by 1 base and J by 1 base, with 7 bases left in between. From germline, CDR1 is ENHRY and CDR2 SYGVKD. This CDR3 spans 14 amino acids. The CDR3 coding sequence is TGTGCCATCAGTGAGTACGGGGAGAACACTGAAGCTTTCTTT. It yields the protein CAISEYGENTEAFF.

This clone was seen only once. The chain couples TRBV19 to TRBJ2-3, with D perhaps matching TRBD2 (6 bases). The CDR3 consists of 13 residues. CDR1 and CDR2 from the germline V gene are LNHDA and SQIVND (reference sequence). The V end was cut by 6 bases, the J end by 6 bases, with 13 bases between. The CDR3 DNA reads TGTGCCAGTAGAGTTGCGGGGTCCGATACGCAGTATTTT. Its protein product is CASRVAGSDTQYF.

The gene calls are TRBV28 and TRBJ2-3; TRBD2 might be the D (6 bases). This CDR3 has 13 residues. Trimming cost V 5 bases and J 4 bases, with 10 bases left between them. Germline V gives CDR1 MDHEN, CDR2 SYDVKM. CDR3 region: CASSRGYSDTQYF. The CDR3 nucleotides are TGTGCCAGCAGTCGGGGGTATTCAGATACGCAGTATTTT.

CDR3 in DNA: TGTGCCAGCAGTAGTGACGAAAAACTGTTTTTT. Its translation: CASSSDEKLFF. The chain employs TRBV5-4 and TRBJ1-4; D gene uncertain. The CDR3 has 11 amino acids. Germline V gives CDR1 SGHNT, CDR2 YYREEE (reference sequence). V was shortened by 5 bases and J by 8 bases, with 7 bases between the two germline ends.

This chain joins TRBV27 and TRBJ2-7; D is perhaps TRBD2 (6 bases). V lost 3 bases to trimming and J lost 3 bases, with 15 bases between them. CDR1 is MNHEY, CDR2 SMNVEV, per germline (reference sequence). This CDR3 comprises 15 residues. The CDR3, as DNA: TGTGCCAGCAGTTTTAGCGGTGGGGGGATCTACGAGCAGTACTTC. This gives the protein CASSFSGGGIYEQYF.

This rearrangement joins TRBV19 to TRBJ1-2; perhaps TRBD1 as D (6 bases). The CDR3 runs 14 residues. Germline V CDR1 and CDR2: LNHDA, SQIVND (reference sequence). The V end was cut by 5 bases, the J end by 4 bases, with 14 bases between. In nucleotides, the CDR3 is TGTGCCAGTAGTGATGACCGGACAGCCTATGGCTACACCTTC. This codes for CASSDDRTAYGYTF.

CDR3 amino acids: CASSSRGTGELFF. In nucleotides, the CDR3 is TGTGCCAGCAGTTCAAGGGGGACCGGGGAGCTGTTTTTT. This chain connects TRBV6-5 to TRBJ2-2; TRBD1 might be the D (6 bases). The V gene's germline CDR1 is MNHEY and CDR2 SVGAGI. The V end lost 4 bases, the J end lost 5 bases, and 8 bases lay between the germline ends. The CDR3 spans 13 residues.

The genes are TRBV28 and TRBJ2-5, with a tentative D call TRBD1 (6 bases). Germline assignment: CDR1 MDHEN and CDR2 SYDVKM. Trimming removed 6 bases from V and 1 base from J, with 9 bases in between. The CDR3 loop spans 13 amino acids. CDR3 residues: CASSRDTQETQYF. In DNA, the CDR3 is TGTGCCAGCAGCCGGGACACCCAAGAGACCCAGTACTTC. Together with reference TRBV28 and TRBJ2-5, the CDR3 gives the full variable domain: DVKVTQSSRYLVKRTGEKVFLECVQDMDHENMFWYRQDPGLGLRLIYFSYDVKMKEKGDIPEGYSVSREKKERFSLILESASTNQTSMYLCASSRDTQETQYFGPGTRLLVL.

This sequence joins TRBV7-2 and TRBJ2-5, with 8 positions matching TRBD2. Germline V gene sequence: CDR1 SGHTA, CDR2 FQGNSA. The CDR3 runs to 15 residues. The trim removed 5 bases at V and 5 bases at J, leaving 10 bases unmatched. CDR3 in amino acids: CASSRGSGGGETQYF. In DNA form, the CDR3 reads TGTGCCAGCAGCCGCGGCAGCGGGGGCGGGGAGACCCAGTACTTC.

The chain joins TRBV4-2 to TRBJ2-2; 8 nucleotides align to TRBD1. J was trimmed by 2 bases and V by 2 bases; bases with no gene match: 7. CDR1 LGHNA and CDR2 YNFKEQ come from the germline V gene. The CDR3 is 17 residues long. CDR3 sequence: CASSQPDRGRNTGELFF. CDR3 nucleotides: TGTGCCAGCAGCCAACCTGACAGGGGTCGAAACACCGGGGAGCTGTTTTTT.

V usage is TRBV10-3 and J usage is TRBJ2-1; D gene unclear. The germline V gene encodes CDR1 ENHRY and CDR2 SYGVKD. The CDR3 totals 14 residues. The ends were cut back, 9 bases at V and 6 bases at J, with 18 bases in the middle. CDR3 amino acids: CAIMTDPGSNEQFF. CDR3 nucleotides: TGTGCCATTATGACTGATCCAGGTAGCAATGAGCAGTTCTTC.

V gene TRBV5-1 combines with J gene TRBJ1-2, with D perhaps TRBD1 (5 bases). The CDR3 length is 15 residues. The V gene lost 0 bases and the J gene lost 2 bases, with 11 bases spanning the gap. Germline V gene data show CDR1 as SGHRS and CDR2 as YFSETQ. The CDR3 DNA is TGCGCCAGCAGCTTGGGGCAGGGCGAAAACTATGGCTACACCTTC. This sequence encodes CASSLGQGENYGYTF.

The CDR3 nucleotides are TGCGCCAGCAGCTTCTTGTTTGATGCGAACACCGGGGAGCTGTTTTTT. Translation gives CASSFLFDANTGELFF. The rearrangement uses TRBV5-1 and TRBJ2-2; D not resolved. V was shortened by 2 bases and J by 0 bases, with 11 bases between the two germline ends. The CDR3 has 16 residues. The germline V gene has CDR1 SGHRS and CDR2 YFSETQ.

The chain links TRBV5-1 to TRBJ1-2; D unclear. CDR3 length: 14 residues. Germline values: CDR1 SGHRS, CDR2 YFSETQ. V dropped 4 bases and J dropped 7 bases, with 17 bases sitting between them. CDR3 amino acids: CASSRDTSGAGYTF. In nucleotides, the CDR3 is TGCGCCAGCAGCCGCGACACGTCTGGCGCTGGCTACACCTTC.

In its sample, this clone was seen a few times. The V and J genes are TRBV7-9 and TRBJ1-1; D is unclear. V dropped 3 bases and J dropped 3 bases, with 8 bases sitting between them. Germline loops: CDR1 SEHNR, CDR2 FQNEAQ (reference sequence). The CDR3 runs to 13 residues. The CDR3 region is CASSLNGYTEAFF. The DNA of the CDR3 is TGTGCCAGCAGCTTGAACGGCTACACTGAAGCTTTCTTT.

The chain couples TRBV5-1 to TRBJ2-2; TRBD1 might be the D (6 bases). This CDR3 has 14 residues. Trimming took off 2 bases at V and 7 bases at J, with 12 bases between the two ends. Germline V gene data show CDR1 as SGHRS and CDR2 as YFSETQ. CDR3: CASSLLGAGGELFF. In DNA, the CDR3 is TGCGCCAGCAGCTTACTGGGGGCTGGCGGGGAGCTGTTTTTT.

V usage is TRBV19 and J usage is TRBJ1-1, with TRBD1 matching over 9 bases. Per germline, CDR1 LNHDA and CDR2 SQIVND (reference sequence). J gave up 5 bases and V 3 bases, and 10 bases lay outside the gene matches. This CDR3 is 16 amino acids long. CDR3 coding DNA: TGTGCCAGTAGTATCACAGGGGGCGCGGGTGGGACTGAAGCTTTCTTT. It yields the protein CASSITGGAGGTEAFF.

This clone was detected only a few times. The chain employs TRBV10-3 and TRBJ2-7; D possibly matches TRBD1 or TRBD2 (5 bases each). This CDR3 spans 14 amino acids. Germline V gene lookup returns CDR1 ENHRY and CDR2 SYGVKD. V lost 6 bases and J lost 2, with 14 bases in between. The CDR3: CAIRRGQGAYEQYF. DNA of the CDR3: TGTGCCATCAGGCGAGGGCAGGGCGCCTACGAGCAGTACTTC.

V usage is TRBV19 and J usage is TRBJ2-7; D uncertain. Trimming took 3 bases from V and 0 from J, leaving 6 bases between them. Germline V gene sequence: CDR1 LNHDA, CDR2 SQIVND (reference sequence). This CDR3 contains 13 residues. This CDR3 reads CASSMGSSYEQYF. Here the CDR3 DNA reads TGTGCCAGTAGTATGGGTAGCTCCTACGAGCAGTACTTC.